This T cell receptor beta chain was retrieved from a study of cytomegalovirus exposure and HLA in healthy donors. Regarding the study as a whole: Excluded: some indistinguishable V segments such as TRBV6-2 and TRBV6-3. Most TCR sequences proved rare, with some public TCRs found in many donors. For most TCR beta V segments, an earlier analysis put the productive rate at about 90% or about 30% of the time.

As regards this clone: Its antigen is unidentified.

Amplification used 60 Vbeta primers and 13 Jbeta primers. Repertoires were generated with immunoSEQ multiplex PCR, while TCRdb's copy carries only in-frame clones and drops some. The ten most abundant clones cover approximately 6.4% of a sample with under 200,000 clones. Germline V CDR1 and CDR2: LNHDA, SQIVND (reference sequence). This CDR3 has 20 amino acids. The V gene end was trimmed by 5 bases and the J gene end by 3 bases; junction bases not matched to a gene: 23. Sequenced material: PBMCs. This chain uses TRBV19 with TRBJ1-2; 8 bases match TRBD1. The clonotype originates from a man aged 30 to 45 in good health and CMV-seronegative. DNA for the CDR3: TGTGCCAGTAGTTTTAAAGGACAGGGTCTCGTAGCTACTGGCTACTATGGCTACACCTTC. Translating gives CASSFKGQGLVATGYYGYTF.